A single sample is the source of the 4 T cell receptor beta chains below, sequenced in a study of OX40 agonist ivuxolimab in advanced cancers. Clones were read by immunoSEQ multiplex PCR, and TCRdb kept only the in-frame ones, dropping some. The sample has tens of thousands of clones; roughly 80% are singletons. The sample in question was CD4+ or CD8+ T cells sorted from blood, obtained in a trial of the OX40 agonist ivuxolimab. These TCRs come from an adult with an advanced solid tumor such as melanoma, head and neck, liver or kidney cancer.

This chain joins TRBV7-9 and TRBJ1-2; D perhaps matches TRBD1 (5 bases). This CDR3 has 15 amino acids. From germline, CDR1 is SEHNR and CDR2 FQNEAQ (reference sequence). V gave up 6 bases and J gave up 4 bases, with 18 bases separating them. CDR3 amino acids: CASRDGAYTSYGYTF. DNA for the CDR3: TGTGCCAGCAGGGACGGGGCCTACACAAGCTATGGCTACACCTTC. Complete variable domain (other parts from reference TRBV7-9 and TRBJ1-2): DTGVSQNPRHKITKRGQNVTFRCDPISEHNRLYWYRQTLGQGPEFLTYFQNEAQLEKSRLLSDRFSAERPKGSFSTLEIQRTEQGDSAMYLCASRDGAYTSYGYTFGSGTRLTVV.

The chain has TRBV19 and TRBJ2-6, with D unresolved. Trimming removed 3 bases from V and 0 bases from J, with 15 bases in between. CDR1 and CDR2 from the germline V gene are LNHDA and SQIVND (reference sequence). This CDR3 comprises 18 residues. CDR3 sequence: CASSMAGSRSSGANVLTF. The CDR3, as DNA: TGTGCCAGTAGTATGGCTGGGTCACGATCCTCTGGGGCCAACGTCCTGACTTTC.

The CDR3 bases are TGTGCCAGCAGCGTAGTGGGCGGGGGGCCCACAGATACGCAGTATTTT. It codes for CASSVVGGGPTDTQYF. This chain joins TRBV9 and TRBJ2-3; TRBD2 matches at 8 bases. J lost 2 bases, V lost 0 bases, and 5 bases had no gene match. Germline CDR1 and CDR2: SGDLS and YYNGEE. The CDR3 contains 16 residues. The variable domain in full, with the rest retrieved from reference TRBV9 and TRBJ2-3, is DSGVTQTPKHLITATGQRVTLRCSPRSGDLSVYWYQQSLDQGLQFLIQYYNGEERAKGNILERFSAQQFPDLHSELNLSSLELGDSALYFCASSVVGGGPTDTQYFGPGTRLTVL.

The CDR3 sequence is CASSRQREPNEQFF. In nucleotides, the CDR3 is TGTGCCAGCAGCCGACAGAGGGAACCTAATGAGCAGTTCTTC. The V call is TRBV6-6, the J call TRBJ2-1, with D perhaps being TRBD1 or TRBD2 (5 bases each). V was cut by 6 bases and J by 7 bases, with 16 bases left in between. The germline V gene has CDR1 MNHNY and CDR2 SVGAGI (reference sequence). CDR3 size: 14 residues.